This TCR beta chain came from a study of cytomegalovirus exposure and HLA in healthy donors. The germline V gene encodes CDR1 MRHNA and CDR2 SNTAGT. This CDR3 is built from 16 residues. Trimming cost V 0 bases and J 5 bases; bases outside gene matches: 3. Some clones are missing from TCRdb's copy, which holds only in-frame ones; the method was immunoSEQ multiplex PCR. Of over 200,000 clones in the sample, about 86% were seen once. The TCR was taken from a woman aged 18-29 years in good health and CMV-seronegative. Source material: PBMCs. The chain joins TRBV6-4 to TRBJ2-2; 10 bases fit TRBD2. The CDR3: CASSDSQREGTGELFF. The CDR3 DNA reads TGTGCCAGCAGTGACTCGCAGCGGGAGGGTACCGGGGAGCTGTTTTTT.